The sequence of this T cell receptor (beta chain) was determined in a study of Ad26.COV2.S vaccination and SARS-CoV-2 variants. The method was immunoSEQ multiplex PCR; TCRdb's version includes in-frame clones alone and lacks a portion of them. The sample includes 350,000 to 450,000 clones, roughly 90% of them seen just once. Treatment reported: roughly 20 received Ad26.COV2.S at low or high dose, single or two shots; about 5 received placebo; per-sample allocation not given. Material that was analyzed had been drawn on day 63 after the first vaccine or placebo injection. The sequence was collected from a person aged 18-65 years who received the Ad26.COV2.S COVID-19 vaccine or a placebo. This sample comprised peripheral blood, obtained in a trial of Ad26.COV2.S vaccine versus placebo.

CDR3 in amino acids: CASSIVHQTSYEQYF. CDR3 DNA: TGTGCCAGTAGTATTGTACACCAGACCTCCTACGAGCAGTACTTC. The chain uses TRBV19 and TRBJ2-7; D is uncertain. The CDR3 sequence is 15 residues long. Germline V gene lookup returns CDR1 LNHDA and CDR2 SQIVND (reference sequence). V lost 3 bases to trimming and J lost 0 bases, with 12 bases between them.